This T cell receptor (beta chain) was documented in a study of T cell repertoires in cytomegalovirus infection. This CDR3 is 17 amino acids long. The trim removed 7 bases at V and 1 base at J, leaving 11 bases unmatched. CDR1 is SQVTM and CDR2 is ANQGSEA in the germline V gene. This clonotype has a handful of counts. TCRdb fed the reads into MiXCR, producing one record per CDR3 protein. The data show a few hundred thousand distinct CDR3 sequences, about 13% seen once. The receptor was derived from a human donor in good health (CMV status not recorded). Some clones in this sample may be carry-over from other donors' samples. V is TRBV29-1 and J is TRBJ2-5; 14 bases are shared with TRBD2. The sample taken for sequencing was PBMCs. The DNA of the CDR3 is TGCAGCGGTAGGGGACTAGCGGGAGTCGGGCCCCAAGAGACCCAGTACTTC. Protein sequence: CSGRGLAGVGPQETQYF.